This TCR beta chain was sequenced in a study of shared clonotypes between healthy human individuals. A split of CD4+ cells into CD45RA+ naive and CD45RA-negative memory subsets was performed. With V trimmed by 6 bases and J by 4 bases, 8 bases remained unmatched. The V gene's germline CDR1 is MNHEY and CDR2 SMNVEV (reference sequence). This CDR3 has 15 amino acids. Produced via immunoSEQ multiplex PCR; TCRdb's table is partial and in-frame only. Here the sample spans over a million clones, approximately 98.5% being singletons. This clonotype was obtained from a man aged 25-45 years in good health. This sequence joins TRBV27 and TRBJ2-7; TRBD2 matches at 11 bases. The sample taken for sequencing was naive CD4+ T cells sorted from blood. Subset specified: CD45RA+ positively selected. The CDR3 DNA is TGTGCCAGCAGCCCACTAGCGGGAGTGATGTACGAGCAGTACTTC. This encodes CASSPLAGVMYEQYF.